The sequence of this T cell receptor beta chain was determined in a study of Ad26.COV2.S vaccination and SARS-CoV-2 variants. For the study at large: Intramuscular Ad26.COV2.S at 5x10^10 or 1x10^11 viral particles.

Study results and caveats: Placebo recipients and vaccine recipients were similar in non-spike TCR breadth. Vaccinees displayed broader spike-specific TCR repertoires than placebo recipients.

In the case of this clone: The antigen remains undetermined.

Specified treatment: roughly 19 received Ad26.COV2.S at low or high dose, single or two shots; about 5 received placebo; per-sample allocation not given. The study sampled participants on day 63 after the first vaccine or placebo injection. Boston hosted the donor, who was an adult aged 18-55 years. Trimming left V 2 bases short and J 6 bases short, with 8 bases between. From germline, CDR1 is SNHLY and CDR2 FYNNEI. The CDR3 runs 13 residues. The method was immunoSEQ multiplex PCR; TCRdb's version includes in-frame clones alone and lacks a portion of them. The table lists about 680,000 clones, about 90% of them singletons, with about 1.5% in the top ten.

The clonotype originates from a person aged 18-60 years who received the Ad26.COV2.S COVID-19 vaccine or a placebo. Material: peripheral blood, obtained in a trial of Ad26.COV2.S vaccine versus placebo. The chain uses TRBV2 and TRBJ1-5; D is perhaps TRBD1 (6 bases). The CDR3: CASSELGAQPQHF. For the CDR3, the DNA is TGTGCCAGCAGTGAATTGGGGGCTCAGCCCCAGCATTTT.